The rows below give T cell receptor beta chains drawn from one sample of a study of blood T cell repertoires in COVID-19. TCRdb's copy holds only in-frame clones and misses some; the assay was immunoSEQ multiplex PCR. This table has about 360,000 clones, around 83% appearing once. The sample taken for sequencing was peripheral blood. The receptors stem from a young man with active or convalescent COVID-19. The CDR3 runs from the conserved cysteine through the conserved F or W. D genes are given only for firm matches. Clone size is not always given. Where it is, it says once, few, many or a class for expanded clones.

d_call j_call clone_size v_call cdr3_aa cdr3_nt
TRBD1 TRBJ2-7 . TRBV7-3 CASSLMDRTPYEQYF TGTGCCAGCAGCTTAATGGACAGGACTCCCTACGAGCAGTACTTC
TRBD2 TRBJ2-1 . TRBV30 CAWSPTGGGQFF TGTGCCTGGAGTCCGACTGGGGGGGGGCAGTTCTTC
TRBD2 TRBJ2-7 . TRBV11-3 CASSLTSGGAGYEQYF TGTGCCAGCAGCTTAACTAGCGGGGGGGCGGGTTACGAGCAGTACTTC
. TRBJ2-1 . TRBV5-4 CASSLLGGGNEQFF TGTGCCAGCAGCTTGCTCGGCGGCGGCAACGAGCAGTTCTTC
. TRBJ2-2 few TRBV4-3 CASSQEFQANWELFF TGCGCCAGCAGCCAAGAGTTCCAGGCTAACTGGGAGCTGTTTTTT
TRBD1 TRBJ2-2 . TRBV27 CASSLGQGVYTGELFF TGTGCCAGCAGTTTAGGCCAGGGGGTGTACACCGGGGAGCTGTTTTTT
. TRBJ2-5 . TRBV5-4 CASSSRVGGQETQYF TGTGCCAGCAGCTCCCGGGTGGGGGGCCAAGAGACCCAGTACTTC
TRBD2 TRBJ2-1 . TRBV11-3 CASSFSGNSYNEQFF TGTGCCAGCAGCTTTAGCGGGAACTCCTACAATGAGCAGTTCTTC
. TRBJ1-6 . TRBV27 CASSLSFRDSPLHF TGTGCCAGCAGTTTATCCTTTCGGGATTCACCCCTCCACTTT
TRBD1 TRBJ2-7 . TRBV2 CASRQQGAEEQYF TGTGCCAGCAGACAACAGGGGGCGGAGGAGCAGTACTTC
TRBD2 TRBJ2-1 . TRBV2 CASSSGTSGTYNEQFF TGTGCCAGCAGTTCCGGGACTAGCGGAACCTACAATGAGCAGTTCTTC
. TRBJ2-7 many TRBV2 CASSVRGTPYEQYF TGTGCCAGCAGTGTGAGGGGGACCCCCTACGAGCAGTACTTC
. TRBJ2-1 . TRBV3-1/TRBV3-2 CASSLSDEQFF TGTGCCAGCAGCCTTAGTGATGAGCAGTTCTTC
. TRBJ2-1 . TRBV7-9 CASSFSGTQGEQFF TGTGCCAGCAGCTTCTCCGGAACCCAGGGGGAGCAGTTCTTC
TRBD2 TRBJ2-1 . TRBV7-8 CASSLTRTSGGVRDEQFF TGTGCCAGCAGCTTAACCCGGACTAGCGGGGGTGTAAGGGATGAGCAGTTCTTC
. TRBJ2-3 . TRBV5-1 CASSLGLRTDTQYF TGCGCCAGCAGCTTGGGACTTCGCACAGATACGCAGTATTTT
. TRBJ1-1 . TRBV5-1 CASSWGQPNTEAFF TGCGCCAGCAGCTGGGGACAACCCAACACTGAAGCTTTCTTT
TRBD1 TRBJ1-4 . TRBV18 CASSPGQANEKLFF TGTGCCAGCTCACCAGGACAGGCAAATGAAAAACTGTTTTTT
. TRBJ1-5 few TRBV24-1 CASVALGDQPQHF TGTGCCAGCGTTGCGCTCGGTGATCAGCCCCAGCATTTT
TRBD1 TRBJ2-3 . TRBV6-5 CASSQQGSSTDTQYF TGTGCCAGCAGTCAACAGGGGTCAAGCACAGATACGCAGTATTTT